Listed below are T cell receptor beta chains from one sample, sequenced in a study of blood T cell repertoires in COVID-19. The protocol was immunoSEQ multiplex PCR, while the TCRdb copy is restricted to in-frame clones and leaves out a portion. The sample consists of 540,000 or so clones, around 90% of them appearing once. Material: peripheral blood. The receptors derive from a woman aged 50 to 65 with COVID-19, enrolled during active disease. Each CDR3 is given with its conserved first and last residue. Each record gives: J gene, D gene, clone size, V gene, CDR3 protein, CDR3 DNA. D genes are given only for firm matches. Not every row has a clone size; where given, it reads once, few, many or a size class.

>TRBJ2-7|NA|NA|TRBV7-2
CASSFSMRAWQYF
TGTGCCAGCAGCTTCTCTATGAGGGCCTGGCAGTACTTC
>TRBJ1-4|NA|NA|TRBV30
CAWSDFQGLSEKLFF
TGTGCCTGGAGTGATTTCCAGGGTTTGAGTGAAAAACTGTTTTTT
>TRBJ1-3|NA|NA|TRBV29-1
CSAIGDGGNTIYF
TGCAGCGCTATAGGAGATGGAGGAAACACCATATATTTT
>TRBJ2-7|TRBD1|NA|TRBV28
CASSSPGQGTNEQYF
TGTGCCAGCAGCTCTCCGGGACAGGGAACCAACGAGCAGTACTTC
>TRBJ2-7|TRBD1|NA|TRBV6-4
CASSEIDRGRMPSYEQYF
TGTGCCAGCAGTGAAATAGACAGGGGGCGGATGCCCTCCTACGAGCAGTACTTC
>TRBJ2-5|TRBD2|NA|TRBV7-9
CASSLATSGGDFQETQYF
TGTGCCAGCAGCTTAGCGACTAGCGGGGGAGACTTCCAAGAGACCCAGTACTTC
>TRBJ1-2|NA|NA|TRBV27
CASSSYQGGYGYTF
TGTGCCAGCAGTTCGTACCAAGGGGGATATGGCTACACCTTC
>TRBJ2-2|NA|NA|TRBV11-2
CASSSTRQNTGELFF
TGTGCCAGCAGCTCTACCCGACAGAACACCGGGGAGCTGTTTTTT
>TRBJ1-3|TRBD1|NA|TRBV30
CACQQGFGNTIYF
TGTGCCTGCCAACAGGGGTTTGGAAACACCATATATTTT
>TRBJ1-1|NA|NA|TRBV5-4
CASSLDRGYMSEAFF
TGTGCCAGCAGCTTGGACCGGGGATATATGTCTGAAGCTTTCTTT
>TRBJ1-1|NA|NA|TRBV24-1
CATSPGTAEAFF
TGTGCCACCAGTCCCGGTACTGCTGAAGCTTTCTTT
>TRBJ1-1|NA|NA|TRBV5-6
CASRTTVNTEAFF
TGTGCCAGCAGAACGACAGTTAACACTGAAGCTTTCTTT
>TRBJ1-6|TRBD1|NA|TRBV5-6
CASSLEGQGMSPLHF
TGTGCCAGCAGCCTGGAGGGACAGGGAATGTCGCCCCTCCACTTT
>TRBJ1-4|NA|NA|TRBV6-5
CASSPQITNEKLFF
TGTGCCAGCAGTCCACAGATAACTAATGAAAAACTGTTTTTT
>TRBJ2-5|NA|NA|TRBV18
CASSKTRGETQYF
TGTGCCAGCTCAAAGACTAGAGGAGAGACCCAGTACTTC
>TRBJ2-1|TRBD2|NA|TRBV12-3/TRBV12-4
CASSSGGDEQFF
TGTGCCAGCAGTTCTGGGGGGGATGAGCAGTTCTTC
>TRBJ2-7|NA|NA|TRBV2
CASSRDGAYEQYF
TGTGCCAGCAGCCGCGACGGAGCCTACGAGCAGTACTTC
>TRBJ1-1|NA|NA|TRBV19
CASSIERGYTEAFF
TGTGCCAGTAGTATAGAACGGGGGTACACTGAAGCTTTCTTT
>TRBJ2-1|NA|NA|TRBV5-8
CASSLAGESYNEQFF
TGTGCCAGCAGCTTGGCCGGTGAATCCTACAATGAGCAGTTCTTC
>TRBJ2-3|NA|NA|TRBV6-4
CASSVQGFGVSDTQYF
TGTGCCAGCAGTGTCCAGGGGTTTGGTGTCTCAGATACGCAGTATTTT
>TRBJ2-3|NA|NA|TRBV2
CASTFRLLEADTQYF
TGTGCCAGCACCTTCAGACTACTAGAGGCAGATACGCAGTATTTT
>TRBJ1-1|NA|NA|TRBV7-9
CASSPTLGSDTEAFF
TGTGCCAGCAGCCCAACACTCGGGTCGGACACTGAAGCTTTCTTT
>TRBJ1-4|TRBD1|NA|TRBV5-6
CASSPGTVATNEKLFF
TGTGCCAGCAGCCCGGGGACAGTCGCAACTAATGAAAAACTGTTTTTT
>TRBJ2-3|TRBD2|NA|TRBV5-4
CASSLVSGGRDTQYF
TGTGCCAGCAGCTTGGTTAGCGGGGGCAGAGATACGCAGTATTTT
>TRBJ1-5|NA|NA|TRBV24-1
CATSRGNQPQHF
TGTGCCACCAGCAGGGGTAATCAGCCCCAGCATTTT
>TRBJ2-2|TRBD2|NA|TRBV10-3
CAISPGLAINTGELFF
TGTGCCATCAGTCCGGGACTAGCCATCAACACCGGGGAGCTGTTTTTT
>TRBJ2-7|NA|NA|TRBV5-1
CASSLNQIYEQYF
TGCGCCAGCAGCTTGAATCAGATTTACGAGCAGTACTTC
>TRBJ1-1|NA|NA|TRBV12-3/TRBV12-4
CASRRYPEAFF
TGTGCCAGCAGGAGGTATCCCGAAGCTTTCTTT
>TRBJ1-5|TRBD1|NA|TRBV2
CASSAHTGTGEFWSNQPQHF
TGTGCCAGCAGTGCTCACACGGGGACAGGGGAGTTTTGGAGCAATCAGCCCCAGCATTTT
>TRBJ1-1|NA|few|TRBV11-2
CASSFRGYGSTEAFF
TGTGCCAGCAGCTTCCGGGGCTACGGGAGCACTGAAGCTTTCTTT
>TRBJ1-1|NA|NA|TRBV7-3
CASSLGGRNTEAFF
TGTGCCAGCAGCTTGGGGGGTCGGAACACTGAAGCTTTCTTT
>TRBJ1-4|TRBD1|NA|TRBV6-5
CASSYRGRANEKLFF
TGTGCCAGCAGTTATAGGGGGCGCGCTAATGAAAAACTGTTTTTT
>TRBJ1-5|NA|NA|TRBV2
CASSEARYNQPQHF
TGTGCCAGCAGTGAAGCGCGATACAATCAGCCCCAGCATTTT
>TRBJ2-3|TRBD2|NA|TRBV19
CASTPRTSGGTDTQYF
TGTGCCAGTACCCCTCGGACTAGCGGGGGTACAGATACGCAGTATTTT
>TRBJ1-4|TRBD1|NA|TRBV19
CASSIGGTGYEKLFF
TGTGCCAGTAGTATAGGTGGGACAGGGTATGAAAAACTGTTTTTT
>TRBJ2-7|NA|NA|TRBV3-1/TRBV3-2
CASSPSGAYEQYF
TGTGCCAGCAGCCCCAGCGGCGCCTACGAGCAGTACTTC
>TRBJ1-2|NA|NA|TRBV6-5
CASSQGYGYTF
TGTGCCAGCAGCCAGGGGTATGGCTACACCTTC
>TRBJ2-5|TRBD2|NA|TRBV4-1
CASSEGGTSGAHETQYF
TGCGCCAGCAGCGAAGGCGGGACTAGCGGGGCACACGAGACCCAGTACTTC
>TRBJ1-2|NA|once|TRBV19
CASSIVAGVDYGYTF
TGTGCCAGTAGTATAGTTGCAGGGGTCGACTATGGCTACACCTTC
>TRBJ1-2|TRBD1|NA|TRBV12-3/TRBV12-4
CASRSGTDYGYTF
TGTGCCAGCAGGTCCGGGACAGATTATGGCTACACCTTC
>TRBJ2-2|NA|NA|TRBV5-4
CASSLGGRAAGELFF
TGTGCCAGCAGCTTGGGGGGCAGGGCAGCCGGGGAGCTGTTTTTT
>TRBJ2-1|TRBD2|once|TRBV9
CASSFRTSGVYNEQFF
TGTGCCAGCAGCTTTAGGACTAGCGGGGTATACAATGAGCAGTTCTTC
>TRBJ2-1|NA|NA|TRBV6-6
CASSSFNEQFF
TGTGCCAGCAGTTCCTTCAATGAGCAGTTCTTC
>TRBJ1-4|TRBD1|once|TRBV5-4
CASSSTGGDLEKLFF
TGTGCCAGCAGCTCTACAGGGGGGGATCTGGAAAAACTGTTTTTT
>TRBJ2-2|TRBD2|NA|TRBV29-1
CSVRAAGGTGELFF
TGCAGCGTTAGGGCAGCGGGGGGCACCGGGGAGCTGTTTTTT
>TRBJ1-1|NA|NA|TRBV28
CASRASAGLAFF
TGTGCCAGCAGGGCCTCGGCAGGGTTGGCTTTCTTT